This is a list of T cell receptor beta chains from one sample in a study of blood T cell repertoires in COVID-19. Profiled with immunoSEQ multiplex PCR; TCRdb holds only in-frame clones, not every one. The sample lists under 250,000 clones; under 85% were seen once. Specimen: peripheral blood. These receptors all come from a human donor in a cohort sampled during active COVID-19. Both conserved end residues are part of each CDR3. A D gene is named only where the DNA matches it firmly. Size tells how often a clone was seen (once, few, many) or the class of an expanded clone, and some rows leave it out.

clone_size,v_call,d_call,j_call,cdr3_aa,cdr3_nt
NA,TRBV7-9,TRBD1,TRBJ1-1,CASSYRGNTEAFF,TGTGCCAGCAGCTACAGGGGAAACACTGAAGCTTTCTTT
NA,TRBV5-6,NA,TRBJ1-1,CASSTGTLNTEAFF,TGTGCCAGCAGCACCGGGACATTGAACACTGAAGCTTTCTTT
NA,TRBV12-3/TRBV12-4,TRBD1,TRBJ1-2,CASSSTGQTGYTF,TGTGCCAGCAGTTCGACAGGGCAGACGGGCTACACCTTC
few,TRBV5-1,TRBD2,TRBJ2-5,CASSSGAGRATETQYF,TGCGCCAGCAGCTCTGGCGCCGGGAGGGCCACTGAGACCCAGTACTTC
NA,TRBV28,TRBD1,TRBJ1-4,CASSPTSGTGGEKLFF,TGTGCCAGCAGTCCCACATCCGGGACAGGGGGAGAAAAACTGTTTTTT
NA,TRBV7-9,NA,TRBJ2-1,CASRTTGSLDNEQFF,TGTGCCAGCAGAACTACCGGGAGCTTAGACAATGAGCAGTTCTTC
NA,TRBV5-4,NA,TRBJ2-2,CASGSRTVKTGELFF,TGTGCCAGCGGCTCTAGGACAGTCAAAACCGGGGAGCTGTTTTTT
few,TRBV11-3,NA,TRBJ1-3,CASSLRRTGYSGNTIYF,TGTGCCAGCAGCTTACGGAGAACAGGCTACTCTGGAAACACCATATATTTT
NA,TRBV28,TRBD2,TRBJ2-1,CASIFLGGRANEQFF,TGTGCCAGCATCTTCCTTGGCGGGAGGGCCAATGAGCAGTTCTTC
NA,TRBV19,NA,TRBJ1-3,CASSIQGFSGNTIYF,TGTGCCAGTAGTATTCAGGGGTTCTCTGGAAACACCATATATTTT
many,TRBV5-4,NA,TRBJ1-5,CATRPSGNSNQPQHF,TGTGCCACCCGTCCTTCGGGGAATAGCAATCAGCCCCAGCATTTT
NA,TRBV28,NA,TRBJ2-5,CASSPGGAAETQYF,TGTGCCAGCAGTCCTGGGGGGGCGGCGGAGACCCAGTACTTC
NA,TRBV27,TRBD2,TRBJ2-1,CASSLPQREVTNEQFF,TGTGCCAGCAGTCTCCCCCAGCGGGAGGTCACCAATGAGCAGTTCTTC
NA,TRBV18,NA,TRBJ1-4,CASSPFFGSTNEKLFF,TGTGCCAGCTCACCCTTCTTCGGTTCAACTAATGAAAAACTGTTTTTT
NA,TRBV9,TRBD1,TRBJ2-2,CASSLRQGTGELFF,TGTGCCAGCAGCCTCCGACAGGGCACCGGGGAGCTGTTTTTT
NA,TRBV10-2,TRBD1,TRBJ2-7,CASSSGTGNHEQYF,TGCGCCAGCAGTTCCGGGACAGGGAACCACGAGCAGTACTTC
NA,TRBV11-3,TRBD1,TRBJ2-3,CASSLGQGEDTQYF,TGTGCCAGCAGCTTAGGTCAGGGGGAAGATACGCAGTATTTT
NA,TRBV29-1,NA,TRBJ2-3,CAPRLGGDTQYF,TGCGCCCCCCGCCTTGGAGGAGATACGCAGTATTTT
NA,TRBV6-5,NA,TRBJ2-3,CASSRASGTDTQYF,TGTGCCAGCAGTCGCGCTAGCGGCACAGATACGCAGTATTTT
NA,TRBV12-5,NA,TRBJ1-1,CASGLWLTIGTEAFF,TGTGCTAGTGGTTTGTGGCTAACAATCGGGACTGAAGCTTTCTTT
NA,TRBV12-5,TRBD2,TRBJ2-1,CASAHSGFNNEQFF,TGTGCTAGTGCCCATAGCGGGTTCAACAATGAGCAGTTCTTC
NA,TRBV11-1,TRBD2,TRBJ2-3,CASTVAGGADTQYF,TGTGCCAGCACCGTAGCGGGGGGGGCAGATACGCAGTATTTT
many,TRBV6-6,TRBD2,TRBJ2-2,CASSGSSGRAFTGELFF,TGTGCCAGCAGTGGATCTAGCGGGAGGGCCTTCACCGGGGAGCTGTTTTTT
NA,TRBV19,NA,TRBJ2-1,CASSQVARGTYNEQFF,TGTGCCAGTAGTCAGGTGGCCAGGGGCACCTACAATGAGCAGTTCTTC
NA,TRBV10-3,NA,TRBJ1-3,CAITREGNTIYF,TGTGCCATCACGAGGGAGGGGAACACCATATATTTT
NA,TRBV10-3,NA,TRBJ2-1,CAISGLDNEQFF,TGTGCCATCAGCGGACTTGACAATGAGCAGTTCTTC
NA,TRBV18,NA,TRBJ2-1,CASSPGYPGNWGNEQFF,TGTGCCAGCTCACCAGGGTACCCAGGGAATTGGGGCAATGAGCAGTTCTTC
NA,TRBV4-1,NA,TRBJ1-2,CASSGGSRELWGYTF,TGCGCCAGCAGCGGAGGCAGTAGGGAACTTTGGGGCTACACCTTC
NA,TRBV7-3,NA,TRBJ2-1,CASRSTASSYNEQFF,TGTGCCAGCAGGTCGACAGCTAGCTCCTACAATGAGCAGTTCTTC
NA,TRBV6-1,NA,TRBJ1-2,CASSDSNGYTF,TGTGCCAGCAGTGACAGTAATGGCTACACCTTC
NA,TRBV1,NA,TRBJ2-2,CTSSQGAGGELFF,TGCACCAGCAGCCAAGGAGCCGGCGGGGAGCTGTTTTTT
few,TRBV19,TRBD1,TRBJ1-4,CASSIDRGREKLFF,TGTGCCAGTAGTATCGACAGGGGGCGAGAAAAACTGTTTTTT
once,TRBV19,TRBD1,TRBJ1-1,CASEGQGGFIPAFF,TGTGCCAGCGAAGGACAGGGGGGCTTCATCCCAGCTTTCTTT
NA,TRBV29-1,TRBD2,TRBJ2-2,CSVPASSGTNTGELFF,TGCAGCGTCCCCGCTAGTAGCGGGACGAACACCGGGGAGCTGTTTTTT
NA,TRBV9,TRBD2,TRBJ2-1,CASSQTSGLPNEQFF,TGTGCCAGCAGCCAGACTAGCGGCCTCCCCAATGAGCAGTTCTTC
NA,TRBV6-2/TRBV6-3,NA,TRBJ1-2,CASSRAGVGYTF,TGTGCCAGCAGCAGAGCAGGGGTCGGCTACACCTTC
NA,TRBV5-1,NA,TRBJ2-5,CASSLQGTQETQYF,TGCGCCAGCAGCTTACAGGGGACTCAAGAGACCCAGTACTTC
NA,TRBV5-5,NA,TRBJ2-7,CASSLTTYEQYF,TGTGCCAGCAGCTTGACTACCTACGAGCAGTACTTC
NA,TRBV27,NA,TRBJ1-4,CTSATGNRSPNEKLFF,TGTACCAGCGCAACAGGGAACAGGTCCCCTAATGAAAAACTGTTTTTT
NA,TRBV30,NA,TRBJ2-7,CAWSGRRALQYF,TGTGCCTGGAGTGGGAGGAGGGCACTTCAGTACTTC
NA,TRBV3-1/TRBV3-2,NA,TRBJ2-5,CASSQSYVLETQYF,TGTGCCAGCAGCCAGAGTTACGTGCTAGAGACCCAGTACTTC
NA,TRBV4-1,TRBD2,TRBJ2-7,CASSQRAGGEGGYEQYF,TGCGCCAGCAGCCAGAGAGCGGGAGGAGAAGGCGGGTACGAGCAGTACTTC
once,TRBV6-5,TRBD2,TRBJ2-1,CASSSAGVSYNEQFF,TGTGCCAGCAGTTCTGCGGGAGTCTCCTACAATGAGCAGTTCTTC
once,TRBV7-9,NA,TRBJ2-7,CASSLVVGGGSYEQYF,TGTGCCAGCAGCTTAGTGGTGGGCGGAGGCTCCTACGAGCAGTACTTC
NA,TRBV18,NA,TRBJ2-3,CASSPPVVSDTQYF,TGTGCCAGCTCACCACCGGTAGTGTCGGATACGCAGTATTTT
NA,TRBV7-9,TRBD2,TRBJ2-5,CASSSGLAGRMGETQYF,TGTGCCAGCAGCTCCGGACTAGCCGGGCGGATGGGAGAGACCCAGTACTTC
NA,TRBV19,NA,TRBJ2-3,CASSDQGGSSTDTQYF,TGTGCCAGTAGTGACCAGGGGGGCAGTAGCACAGATACGCAGTATTTT
NA,TRBV7-9,NA,TRBJ2-1,CASSFVLNEQFF,TGTGCCAGCAGCTTTGTCCTCAATGAGCAGTTCTTC
once,TRBV28,NA,TRBJ1-1,CASSSRTGRNTEAFF,TGTGCCAGCAGTTCACGAACCGGGAGAAACACTGAAGCTTTCTTT
few,TRBV7-8,NA,TRBJ1-1,CASRQDGGQGTEAFF,TGTGCCAGCAGACAAGACGGGGGGCAGGGCACTGAAGCTTTCTTT
once,TRBV3-1/TRBV3-2,NA,TRBJ1-2,CASSQDGASSYGYTF,TGTGCCAGCAGCCAAGATGGGGCGAGCAGCTATGGCTACACCTTC
NA,TRBV2,NA,TRBJ1-6,CASSGLQGIVNNSPLHF,TGTGCCAGCAGTGGACTACAGGGAATCGTGAATAATTCACCCCTCCACTTT